This is a list of T cell receptor beta chains from one sample in a study of T cell responses to AZD1222 COVID-19 vaccine. Clones were read by immunoSEQ multiplex PCR, and TCRdb kept only the in-frame ones, dropping some. The data contain about 120,000 clones, roughly nine tenths of them singletons. The input for sequencing was peripheral blood, taken 28 days after the second AZD1222 dose. The receptors were sampled from an adult who received the AZD1222 COVID-19 vaccine. Each CDR3 is given with its conserved first and last residue. Fields, in order: CDR3 protein, CDR3 DNA, J gene, CDR3 length, V gene, clone size, D gene. D genes are given only for firm matches. Not every row has a clone size; where given, it reads once, few, many or a size class.

CDR3aa: CASARAYTGELFF
CDR3nt: TGTGCCAGTGCCAGGGCTTACACCGGGGAGCTGTTTTTT
j_gene: TRBJ2-2
len: 13
v_gene: TRBV11-2
abundance: -
d_gene: -

CDR3aa: CASSPEALAGVAEQYF
CDR3nt: TGTGCCAGCAGCCCAGAAGCACTAGCGGGGGTCGCCGAGCAGTACTTC
j_gene: TRBJ2-7
len: 16
v_gene: TRBV5-4
abundance: -
d_gene: TRBD2

CDR3aa: CASSESDRLTGELFF
CDR3nt: TGCGCCAGCAGTGAGTCGGACAGACTGACCGGGGAGCTGTTTTTT
j_gene: TRBJ2-2
len: 15
v_gene: TRBV10-1
abundance: -
d_gene: -

CDR3aa: CASTQQGTDTQYF
CDR3nt: TGTGCCAGCACCCAACAGGGTACAGATACGCAGTATTTT
j_gene: TRBJ2-3
len: 13
v_gene: TRBV2
abundance: -
d_gene: -

CDR3aa: CASSPRTGGTDTQYF
CDR3nt: TGTGCCAGCAGCCCTCGGACAGGGGGCACAGATACGCAGTATTTT
j_gene: TRBJ2-3
len: 15
v_gene: TRBV28
abundance: -
d_gene: TRBD1

CDR3aa: CSVTGTSGGVDSYNEQFF
CDR3nt: TGCAGCGTTACCGGGACTAGCGGGGGCGTAGACTCCTACAATGAGCAGTTCTTC
j_gene: TRBJ2-1
len: 18
v_gene: TRBV29-1
abundance: -
d_gene: TRBD2

CDR3aa: CASSEPGQETQYF
CDR3nt: TGCGCCAGCAGTGAGCCCGGCCAAGAGACCCAGTACTTC
j_gene: TRBJ2-5
len: 13
v_gene: TRBV10-1
abundance: -
d_gene: -

CDR3aa: CAWTGIRGAVNYGYTF
CDR3nt: TGTGCCTGGACCGGAATTCGAGGGGCCGTGAACTATGGCTACACCTTC
j_gene: TRBJ1-2
len: 16
v_gene: TRBV30
abundance: -
d_gene: -

CDR3aa: CASSLAGTQVEEQYF
CDR3nt: TGTGCCAGCAGCTTAGCGGGGACACAGGTGGAGGAGCAGTACTTC
j_gene: TRBJ2-7
len: 15
v_gene: TRBV13
abundance: -
d_gene: -

CDR3aa: CASSIGLSAADTQYF
CDR3nt: TGTGCCAGTAGTATCGGACTATCCGCAGCAGATACGCAGTATTTT
j_gene: TRBJ2-3
len: 15
v_gene: TRBV19
abundance: -
d_gene: -

CDR3aa: CASSGQGTSPLHF
CDR3nt: TGCGCCAGCAGTGGACAGGGGACCTCACCCCTCCACTTT
j_gene: TRBJ1-6
len: 13
v_gene: TRBV10-1
abundance: -
d_gene: TRBD1

CDR3aa: CASSQDYGYTF
CDR3nt: TGTGCCAGCTCCCAAGACTATGGCTACACCTTC
j_gene: TRBJ1-2
len: 11
v_gene: TRBV18
abundance: -
d_gene: -

CDR3aa: CSVLGGLGANTEAFF
CDR3nt: TGCAGCGTCCTCGGGGGACTTGGGGCGAACACTGAAGCTTTCTTT
j_gene: TRBJ1-1
len: 15
v_gene: TRBV29-1
abundance: -
d_gene: -

CDR3aa: CASSQVAGSANTEAFF
CDR3nt: TGTGCCAGCAGCCAAGTTGCAGGGTCGGCGAACACTGAAGCTTTCTTT
j_gene: TRBJ1-1
len: 16
v_gene: TRBV3-1/TRBV3-2
abundance: -
d_gene: -

CDR3aa: CASSGRAGFEAFF
CDR3nt: TGTGCCAGTAGTGGCAGGGCGGGCTTTGAAGCTTTCTTT
j_gene: TRBJ1-1
len: 13
v_gene: TRBV19
abundance: once
d_gene: -